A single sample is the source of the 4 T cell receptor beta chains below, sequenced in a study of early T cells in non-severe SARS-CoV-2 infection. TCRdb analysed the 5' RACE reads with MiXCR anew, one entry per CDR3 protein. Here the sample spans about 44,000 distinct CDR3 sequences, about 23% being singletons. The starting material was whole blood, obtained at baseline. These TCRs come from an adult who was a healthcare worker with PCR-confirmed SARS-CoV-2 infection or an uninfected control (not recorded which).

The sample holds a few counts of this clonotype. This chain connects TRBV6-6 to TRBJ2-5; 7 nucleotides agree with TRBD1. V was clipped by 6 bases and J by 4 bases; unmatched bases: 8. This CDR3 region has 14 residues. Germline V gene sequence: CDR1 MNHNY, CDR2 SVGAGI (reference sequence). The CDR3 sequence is CASSPLGGGETQYF. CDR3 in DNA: TGTGCCAGCAGCCCGTTAGGGGGCGGAGAGACCCAGTACTTC.

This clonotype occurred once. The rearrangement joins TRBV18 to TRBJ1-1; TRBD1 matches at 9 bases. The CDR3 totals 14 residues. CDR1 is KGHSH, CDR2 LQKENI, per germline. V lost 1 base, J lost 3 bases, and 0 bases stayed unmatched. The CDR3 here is CASSPRTGDTEAFF. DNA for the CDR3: TGTGCCAGCTCACCACGGACAGGGGACACTGAAGCTTTCTTT.

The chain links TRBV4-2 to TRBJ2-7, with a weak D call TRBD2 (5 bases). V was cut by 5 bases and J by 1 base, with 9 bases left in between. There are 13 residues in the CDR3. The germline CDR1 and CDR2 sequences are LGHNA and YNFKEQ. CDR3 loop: CASSVRDSYEQYF. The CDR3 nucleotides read TGTGCCAGCAGCGTCCGGGATTCCTACGAGCAGTACTTC.

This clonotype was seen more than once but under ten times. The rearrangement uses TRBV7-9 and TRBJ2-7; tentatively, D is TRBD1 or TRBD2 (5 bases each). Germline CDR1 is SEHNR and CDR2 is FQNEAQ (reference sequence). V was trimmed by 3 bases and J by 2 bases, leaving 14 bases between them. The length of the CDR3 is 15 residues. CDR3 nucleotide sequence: TGTGCCAGCAGCTTGGGACCAGACAGAGCCTACGAGCAGTACTTC. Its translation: CASSLGPDRAYEQYF. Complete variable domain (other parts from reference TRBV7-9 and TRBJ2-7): DTGVSQNPRHKITKRGQNVTFRCDPISEHNRLYWYRQTLGQGPEFLTYFQNEAQLEKSRLLSDRFSAERPKGSFSTLEIQRTEQGDSAMYLCASSLGPDRAYEQYFGPGTRLTVT.